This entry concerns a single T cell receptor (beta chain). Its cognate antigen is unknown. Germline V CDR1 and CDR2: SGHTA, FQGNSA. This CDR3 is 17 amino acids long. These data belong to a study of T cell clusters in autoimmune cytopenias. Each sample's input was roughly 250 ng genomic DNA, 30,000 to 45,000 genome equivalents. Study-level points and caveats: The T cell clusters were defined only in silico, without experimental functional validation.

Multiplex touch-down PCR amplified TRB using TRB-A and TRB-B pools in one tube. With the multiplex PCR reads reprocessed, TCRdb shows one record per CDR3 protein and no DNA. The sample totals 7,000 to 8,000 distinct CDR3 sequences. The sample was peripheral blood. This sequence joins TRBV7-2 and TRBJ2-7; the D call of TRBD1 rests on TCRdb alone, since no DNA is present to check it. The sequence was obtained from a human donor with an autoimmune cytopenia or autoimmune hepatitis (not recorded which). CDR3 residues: CASSLSPRGGVSNEQYF.